This is a list of T cell receptor beta chains from one sample in a study of control samples from healthy donors and cancer patients. Data came from immunoSEQ multiplex PCR; TCRdb stores just in-frame clones and leaves some out. The data show about 65,000 clones, 90% seen once. The sample was PBMCs. These receptors were obtained from a woman aged 45-65 years with colorectal cancer. Both conserved end residues are part of each CDR3. Each record gives: D gene, clone size, CDR3 length, V gene, J gene, CDR3 DNA, CDR3 protein. D genes are given only for firm matches. Clone size appears in some rows only: once, few, many, or a class for an expanded clone.

-,-,13,TRBV14,TRBJ1-2,TGTGCCAGCAGCCAAGACAGGACCTATGGCTACACCTTC,CASSQDRTYGYTF
-,-,15,TRBV7-9,TRBJ1-6,TGTGCCAGCAGCTACCTGGCAGGGTCGGGGTCACCCCTCCACTTT,CASSYLAGSGSPLHF
-,-,15,TRBV4-1,TRBJ2-3,TGCGCCAGCAGCCCCGGACCCATGGGTACAGATACGCAGTATTTT,CASSPGPMGTDTQYF
-,-,18,TRBV25-1,TRBJ1-4,TGTGCCAGCAGTGCCTTATCGGGGCCCCCCACAACTAATGAAAAACTGTTTTTT,CASSALSGPPTTNEKLFF
-,-,13,TRBV5-6,TRBJ2-3,TGTGCCAGCAGCAATGGTTTAGGAGATACGCAGTATTTT,CASSNGLGDTQYF
-,-,12,TRBV6-1,TRBJ2-7,TGTGCCAGCAGTGAGTCGGGTTACGAGCAGTACTTC,CASSESGYEQYF
-,few,15,TRBV18,TRBJ2-3,TGTGCCAGCTCACCACCGTCCTCCGTCACAGATACGCAGTATTTT,CASSPPSSVTDTQYF
-,-,15,TRBV5-4,TRBJ1-1,TGTGCCAGCACCATACAAACAGGGCCGAACACTGAAGCTTTCTTT,CASTIQTGPNTEAFF
-,once,17,TRBV11-2,TRBJ2-1,TGTGCCAGCAGCACCGCCCCCAGGACATCCATACAAGATGAGCAGTTCTTC,CASSTAPRTSIQDEQFF
-,-,16,TRBV2,TRBJ1-1,TGTGCCAGCAGTGAAAGTGACCTTCGTACGGGCACTGAAGCTTTCTTT,CASSESDLRTGTEAFF
-,-,15,TRBV14,TRBJ1-3,TGTGCCAGCAGCCAACTCGGGGCCTCTGGAAACACCATATATTTT,CASSQLGASGNTIYF
-,-,13,TRBV9,TRBJ2-3,TGTGCCAGCAGCGTGGAAAGTTCTGATACGCAGTATTTT,CASSVESSDTQYF